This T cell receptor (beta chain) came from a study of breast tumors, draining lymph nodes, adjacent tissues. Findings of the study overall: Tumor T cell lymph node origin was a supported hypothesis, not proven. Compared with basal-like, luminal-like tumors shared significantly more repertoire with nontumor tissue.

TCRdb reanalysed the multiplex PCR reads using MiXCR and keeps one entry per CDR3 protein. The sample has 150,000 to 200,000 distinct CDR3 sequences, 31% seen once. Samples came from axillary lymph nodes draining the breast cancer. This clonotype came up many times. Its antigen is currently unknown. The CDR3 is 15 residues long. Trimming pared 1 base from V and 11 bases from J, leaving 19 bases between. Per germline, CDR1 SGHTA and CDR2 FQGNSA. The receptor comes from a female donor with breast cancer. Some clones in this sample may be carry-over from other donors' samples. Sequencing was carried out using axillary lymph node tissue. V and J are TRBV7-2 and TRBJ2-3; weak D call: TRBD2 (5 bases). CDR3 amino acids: CASSLGVGMASRQYF. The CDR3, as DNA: TGTGCCAGCAGCTTAGGAGTCGGGATGGCCAGCCGGCAGTATTTT. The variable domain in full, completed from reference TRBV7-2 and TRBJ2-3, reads GAGVSQSPSNKVTEKGKDVELRCDPISGHTALYWYRQSLGQGLEFLIYFQGNSAPDKSGLPSDRFSAERTGGSVSTLTIQRTQQEDSAVYLCASSLGVGMASRQYFGPGTRLTVL.